Sequencing of this T cell receptor beta chain was carried out in a study of OX40 agonist ivuxolimab in advanced cancers. Study details: A mean age of around 63 years, range roughly 23 to 85, was recorded, and roughly 80% were male.

This clone was seen once. Its matching antigen is unknown. Trimming at V came to 5 bases and at J to 3 bases, leaving 11 bases not matched to a gene. Germline V CDR1 and CDR2: SGHRS, YFSETQ. This CDR3 is built from 16 residues. Profiled with immunoSEQ multiplex PCR; TCRdb holds only in-frame clones, not every one. This table has 82,000 or so clones, over 85% appearing once. Patients who had autoimmune disease history or got systemic immunosuppression were left out. Study-level points and caveats: Mean expanded clone counts were higher in CD8+ than CD4+ T cells.

The specimen comprised CD4+ or CD8+ T cells sorted from blood, sampled in a trial of the OX40 agonist ivuxolimab. The sequence came from an adult with an advanced solid tumor such as melanoma, head and neck, liver or kidney cancer. The gene calls are TRBV5-1 and TRBJ2-5; 9 bases fit TRBD1. The CDR3 region has the DNA TGCGCCAGCAGTTATTACACCGGGACAGGGAAAGAGACCCAGTACTTC. Translated, it gives CASSYYTGTGKETQYF.